This is a list of T cell receptor beta chains from one sample in a study of T-cell memory formation after mild COVID-19. TCRdb re-analysed the 5' RACE reads in MiXCR, keeping a single row per CDR3 protein. Of roughly 450,000 distinct CDR3 sequences listed, about 20% are singletons. Sequencing used PBMCs or a T cell subset sorted from them (not recorded which). The source of these receptors is an adult woman who had mild COVID-19 (a few samples of this study predate the infection). Cell type and time point are not known. CDR3s include the opening cysteine and the closing phenylalanine or tryptophan. D genes are given only for firm matches. Size is stated for part of the rows, as once, few or many counts, or as a class when the clone is expanded.

V	J	size	D	DNA	CDR3
TRBV20-1	TRBJ2-4	few	NA	TGCAGTGCTTGGGACCCCAGGGTCAAAAACATTCAGTACTTC	CSAWDPRVKNIQYF
TRBV5-1	TRBJ2-2	NA	TRBD1	TGCGCCAGCAGCCGGTTCGACAGGGCGAACACCGGGGAGCTGTTTTTT	CASSRFDRANTGELFF
TRBV5-5	TRBJ2-3	many	NA	TGTGCCAGCAGCTTGACGGGGACCACAGATACGCAGTATTTT	CASSLTGTTDTQYF
TRBV29-1	TRBJ1-2	few	NA	TGCAGCGTTGAACTGATGAACTATGGCTACACCTTC	CSVELMNYGYTF
TRBV24-1	TRBJ1-2	few	NA	TGTGCCACCAGTCAGCGTAACTATGGCTACACCTTC	CATSQRNYGYTF
TRBV6-2/TRBV6-3	TRBJ2-3	few	NA	TGTGCCAGCAGTTACGGGGTAAGCCCGGCGGGGGCTAGCACAGATACGCAGTATTTT	CASSYGVSPAGASTDTQYF
TRBV7-3	TRBJ2-3	few	NA	TGTGCCAGCAGCTCCGGGCCAGTTTCCCCCACAGATACGCAGTATTTT	CASSSGPVSPTDTQYF
TRBV7-2	TRBJ2-2	few	NA	TGTGCCAGCAGCCCCCCTCGCGCGAACACCGGGGAGCTGTTTTTT	CASSPPRANTGELFF
TRBV7-2	TRBJ1-3	NA	NA	TGTGCCAGCAGCCCTCTTTACCAGTCTGGAAACACCATATATTTT	CASSPLYQSGNTIYF
TRBV4-2	TRBJ1-5	few	NA	TGTGCCAGCAGTAGAGATGGGAGCAATCAGCCCCAGCATTTT	CASSRDGSNQPQHF
TRBV18	TRBJ2-5	few	NA	TGTGCCAGCTCACCATTGTACCAAGAGACCCAGTACTTC	CASSPLYQETQYF
TRBV5-1	TRBJ2-1	few	TRBD2	TGCGCCAGCAGCTTTAGCGGGGGGGCTTCCTACAATGAGCAGTTCTTC	CASSFSGGASYNEQFF
TRBV12-3/TRBV12-4	TRBJ2-5	NA	NA	TGTGCCAGCAGTTCCTATGAAGGGACCCAGTACTTC	CASSSYEGTQYF
TRBV18	TRBJ2-1	few	NA	TGTGCCAGCTCACCGGACAGAATATTCAATGAGCAGTTCTTC	CASSPDRIFNEQFF
TRBV7-3	TRBJ2-2	NA	TRBD2	TGTGCCAGCAGCTTTTACGGGAGGGGCACCGGGGAGCTGTTTTTT	CASSFYGRGTGELFF
TRBV14	TRBJ2-7	few	NA	TGTGCCAGCAGCCAAGTTGGAACACACTACCCCTACGAGCAGTACTTC	CASSQVGTHYPYEQYF
TRBV13	TRBJ2-1	NA	TRBD2	TGTGCCAGCAGCCTACTTAGCGGGAGGGCCCTCTCCTACAATGAGCAGTTCTTC	CASSLLSGRALSYNEQFF
TRBV19	TRBJ2-7	few	TRBD2	TGTGCCAGTAGTATAGCCCTCTCCGGGAGGAGCTACGAGCAGTACTTC	CASSIALSGRSYEQYF
TRBV5-5	TRBJ1-5	NA	NA	TGTGCCAGCAGCGCCGGACTGTCCAGCAATCAGCCCCAGCATTTT	CASSAGLSSNQPQHF
TRBV7-9	TRBJ2-3	many	NA	TGTGCCAGCAGCCGAGGAACTAGCACAGATACGCAGTATTTT	CASSRGTSTDTQYF
TRBV6-4	TRBJ2-1	NA	TRBD2	TGTGCCAGCAGTGAAGAACTAGCGGGGTACAATGAGCAGTTCTTC	CASSEELAGYNEQFF
TRBV29-1	TRBJ2-7	NA	NA	TGCAGCGTAAAAGAAACCTACGAGCAGTACTTC	CSVKETYEQYF
TRBV20-1	TRBJ2-3	NA	TRBD2	TGCAGTGCAGAAGGGACTAGCGGGAGACCGGATACGCAGTATTTT	CSAEGTSGRPDTQYF
TRBV9	TRBJ1-6	NA	TRBD1	TGTGCCAGCAGCGAGGGACAGGGGGTTTCACCCCTCCACTTT	CASSEGQGVSPLHF
TRBV20-1	TRBJ2-3	few	TRBD2	TGCAGTGCTTTTGCGGGGGGATGGGGAGATACGCAGTATTTT	CSAFAGGWGDTQYF
TRBV5-4	TRBJ1-3	few	TRBD1	TGTGCCAGCAGCTCCGACAGGGTCTCTGGAAACACCATATATTTT	CASSSDRVSGNTIYF
TRBV9	TRBJ2-5	few	NA	TGTGCCAGCAGCCCCCGCGAGGGCTCCCAAGAGACCCAGTACTTC	CASSPREGSQETQYF
TRBV24-1	TRBJ2-1	few	TRBD2	TGTGCCACCAGTGTCCTAGGGACTAGAGGGTACAATGAGCAGTTCTTC	CATSVLGTRGYNEQFF
TRBV7-2	TRBJ2-1	NA	NA	TGTGCCAGCAGGCGCTCCTACAATGAGCAGTTCTTC	CASRRSYNEQFF
TRBV3-1	TRBJ2-7	NA	NA	TGTGCCAGCAGCCGGAGTGAGGGGGGCTACGAGCAGTACTTC	CASSRSEGGYEQYF
TRBV5-6	TRBJ1-5	NA	TRBD1	TGTGCCAGCAGCCTGGGACAGGGGGGAGAGCCCCAGCATTTT	CASSLGQGGEPQHF
TRBV7-2	TRBJ1-1	few	NA	TGTGCCAGCAGCTTAAAGGTCCGCGGGTGGGTAAACACTGAAGCTTTCTTT	CASSLKVRGWVNTEAFF
TRBV7-2	TRBJ2-3	few	NA	TGTGCCAGCACCCTACCTGTGGCAGATACGCAGTATTTT	CASTLPVADTQYF
TRBV5-6	TRBJ2-7	many	TRBD2	TGTGCCAGCAGAGAAAGCGGGAGGGCGTACGACTCCTACGAGCAGTACTTC	CASRESGRAYDSYEQYF
TRBV4-2	TRBJ2-5	NA	NA	TGTGCCAGCAGCCCGCATCACGCGGGGGCGATTCAAGAGACCCAGTACTTC	CASSPHHAGAIQETQYF
TRBV24-1	TRBJ2-5	NA	NA	TGTGCCACCAGTGAACAGGGGAGGGGCACAAGGGGCCAAGAGACCCAGTACTTC	CATSEQGRGTRGQETQYF
TRBV7-2	TRBJ2-5	NA	TRBD2	TGTGCCAGCAGCTTAGCAGCGGGAGCGGGCGAGACCCAGTACTTC	CASSLAAGAGETQYF
TRBV24-1	TRBJ2-3	few	NA	TGTGCCACCAGTGACCCCGTGGCAGCCGCTCAGATGACGCAGTATTTT	CATSDPVAAAQMTQYF
TRBV5-5	TRBJ2-7	many	NA	TGTGCCAGCAGCCAATTCACAGGACAGTACTACGAGCAGTACTTC	CASSQFTGQYYEQYF
TRBV12-3/TRBV12-4	TRBJ2-3	few	TRBD2	TGTGCCAGCACAAAGGGAGGGGTTAGCACAGATACGCAGTATTTT	CASTKGGVSTDTQYF
TRBV15	TRBJ2-5	NA	NA	TGTGCCACCAGCAGGAAGACTAGACCATGGGAGACCCAGTACTTC	CATSRKTRPWETQYF
TRBV6-5	TRBJ2-3	NA	NA	TGTGCCAGCAGTTACTCGGGGGGGCAAACAGATACGCAGTATTTT	CASSYSGGQTDTQYF
TRBV6-1	TRBJ1-1	few	NA	TGTGCCAGCAGTGAACTACAGGGTCGGGAAGCTTTCTTT	CASSELQGREAFF
TRBV11-3	TRBJ2-7	NA	TRBD2	TGTGCCAGCAGCCACCAAGCGGGAGGCCTCTCCTACGAGCAGTACTTC	CASSHQAGGLSYEQYF
TRBV4-3	TRBJ2-3	few	NA	TGCGCCAGCAGCCAAGAATTGACCACAGCCTCTAGCACAGATACGCAGTATTTT	CASSQELTTASSTDTQYF
TRBV7-3	TRBJ1-1	NA	NA	TGTGCCAGCAGCTTAACACGCGTTAGGGTGAACACTGAAGCTTTCTTT	CASSLTRVRVNTEAFF
TRBV12-3/TRBV12-4	TRBJ1-5	NA	NA	TGTGCCAGCAGTTTCACCAGTTATCAGCCCCAGCATTTT	CASSFTSYQPQHF
TRBV12-3/TRBV12-4	TRBJ1-1	few	TRBD1	TGTGCCAGCAGCTCCACCCCACAGGGGGAAGCTTTCTTT	CASSSTPQGEAFF
TRBV6-5	TRBJ2-7	NA	TRBD1	TGTGCCAGCAGTTATACCGGGACAGGCTACGAGCAGTACTTC	CASSYTGTGYEQYF
TRBV6-1	TRBJ2-2	NA	NA	TGTGCCAGCAGTGAAGTGGGGGGGGCAGGCGGGGAGCTGTTTTTT	CASSEVGGAGGELFF
TRBV20-1	TRBJ1-1	few	NA	TGCAGTGCTAGAGATTCTGTAAGGGGTAATAGTGAAGCTTTCTTT	CSARDSVRGNSEAFF
TRBV5-8	TRBJ2-5	NA	NA	TGTGCCAGCAGCTTGTCTGGCGGGGTGGAGACCCAGTACTTC	CASSLSGGVETQYF